The 28 T cell receptor beta chains listed next were all sequenced from one sample in a study of identical twins. One entry per CDR3 protein results from TCRdb running MiXCR on the 5' RACE reads. This sample has 450,000 or so distinct CDR3 sequences, with 13% to 15% found just once. A further study also used this sample, focusing on yellow fever vaccine responses in identical twins.

Sequencing was carried out using CD4+ T cells sorted from blood. These receptors were taken from a woman between 18 and 29 years old in good health.

Only a few counts were recorded for this clonotype. The J gene is TRBJ2-7, the V gene TRBV28; unclear D gene. The germline CDR1 and CDR2 sequences are MDHEN and SYDVKM. Between the trimmed V and J ends, which lost 7 bases and 2 bases, there was a span of 15 bases. CDR3 size: 14 residues. The CDR3 nucleotides read TGTGCCAGCAAGATTCAGCCCGCTGCCTACGAGCAGTACTTC. Translated, it gives CASKIQPAAYEQYF. Based on the CDR3 plus reference TRBV28 and TRBJ2-7, the full variable domain is DVKVTQSSRYLVKRTGEKVFLECVQDMDHENMFWYRQDPGLGLRLIYFSYDVKMKEKGDIPEGYSVSREKKERFSLILESASTNQTSMYLCASKIQPAAYEQYFGPGTRLTVT.

This clonotype has just a few counts. The V call is TRBV6-1, the J call TRBJ2-5, with 13 bases lining up with TRBD2. The ends lost 2 bases at V and 2 bases at J; junction bases unmatched: 8. Per germline, CDR1 MNHNS and CDR2 SASEGT. The CDR3 is made up of 18 amino acids. The CDR3 loop reads CASSESVPGLAGQETQYF. Here the CDR3 DNA reads TGTGCCAGCAGTGAATCCGTCCCGGGACTAGCGGGGCAAGAGACCCAGTACTTC.

The chain combines TRBV20-1 with TRBJ2-5, with D possibly being TRBD1 or TRBD2 (5 bases each). V lost 3 bases and J lost 4, with 24 bases in between. The CDR3 length is 17 residues. In germline, CDR1 is DFQATT, CDR2 SNEGSKA (reference sequence). CDR3: CSASLKRSGARGETQYF. CDR3 nucleotides: TGCAGTGCTAGCCTAAAGCGGAGTGGGGCGAGGGGAGAGACCCAGTACTTC.

J is TRBJ2-7 and V is TRBV15; D unclear. The CDR3 sequence is 15 residues long. Looked up from germline, CDR1 is LNHNV and CDR2 is YYDKDF (reference sequence). Trimming shortened V by 6 bases and J by 9 bases, and 24 bases separated the two germline ends. The chain's CDR3 is CATSSYPRFSVVQYF. Written as DNA, the CDR3 is TGTGCCACCAGTAGCTACCCGCGGTTCTCGGTTGTGCAGTACTTC.

This clonotype was seen more than once but under ten times. The chain uses TRBV12-3 or TRBV12-4 and TRBJ1-2, with TRBD1 identical over 9 bases. V was pared by 5 bases and J by 2 bases, with 6 bases of the junction left unmatched. The CDR3 runs 15 residues. The CDR3 coding sequence is TGTGCCAGCAGTGCCGGGACAGGGTTAAACTATGGCTACACCTTC. Protein: CASSAGTGLNYGYTF.

This clonotype was observed a handful of times. A read error may account for a junction end that differs from germline. V usage is TRBV20-1 and J usage is TRBJ2-3, with TRBD2 identical over 9 bases. Germline V gene sequence: CDR1 DFQATT, CDR2 SNEGSKA (reference sequence). The CDR3 runs to 16 residues. DNA of the CDR3: TGCTGTGCTAGAGATGATGTAGGACTAGCGTGGCATACGCAGTATTTT. It codes for CCARDDVGLAWHTQYF.

A few counts support this clonotype. Relative to the germline gene, one junction end is altered; a read error may explain this. This chain uses TRBV10-3 with TRBJ2-3, with a tentative D call TRBD1 (5 bases). CDR3 size: 18 residues. Germline V lookup: CDR1 ENHRY, CDR2 SYGVKD. The CDR3 here is CAISESGIAATSTDTQYF. Here the CDR3 DNA reads TGTGCCATCAGCGAGTCAGGGATAGCTGCTACTAGCACAGATACGCAGTATTTT.

The chain carries TRBV10-3 and TRBJ2-7; D may be TRBD1 (6 bases). This CDR3 is 14 amino acids long. In germline, CDR1 is ENHRY, CDR2 SYGVKD. V lost 6 bases and J 1 base, leaving 13 bases between the germline ends. As DNA, the CDR3 is TGTGCCATCAGGACCCAGGGGCTGTCCTACGAGCAGTACTTC. It is translated as CAIRTQGLSYEQYF.

In its sample, this clonotype was seen many times. DNA of the CDR3: TGTGCCAGCAGCCAAACTAGCGGGGCCTACAATGAGCAGTTCTTC. It encodes CASSQTSGAYNEQFF. The genes are TRBV14 and TRBJ2-1; 10 bases line up with TRBD2. The CDR3 length is 15 residues. V was clipped by 2 bases and J by 2 bases; unmatched bases: 0. Germline loops: CDR1 SGHDN, CDR2 FVKESK.

As regards this clonotype: One junction end does not reproduce the germline sequence, and a read error may be involved. This chain connects TRBV12-3 or TRBV12-4 to TRBJ2-3; TRBD2 aligns across 12 bases. The CDR3 runs 18 residues. CDR3: CTSSTRRLAGGPGDTQYF. The CDR3 DNA is TGTACCAGCAGCACCCGTCGGCTAGCGGGAGGGCCTGGGGATACGCAGTATTTT.

The table lists this clonotype with a few counts. The chain carries TRBV6-2 or TRBV6-3 and TRBJ2-3; 8 bases map to TRBD2. The V gene end was trimmed by 3 bases and the J gene end by 1 base; junction bases not matched to a gene: 6. The V gene's germline CDR1 is MNHEY and CDR2 SVGEGT. This CDR3 has 16 residues. The CDR3 is CASSYLIAGRTDTQYF. The CDR3 DNA follows: TGTGCCAGCAGTTATTTGATAGCGGGACGCACAGATACGCAGTATTTT.

This clonotype came up a few times. The genes are TRBV9 and TRBJ2-2; TRBD1 agrees at 12 bases. In germline, CDR1 is SGDLS, CDR2 YYNGEE. This CDR3 comprises 17 residues. Trimming removed 3 bases from V and 7 bases from J; junction bases left unmatched: 10. This CDR3 reads CASSEKGQGAWDGELFF. CDR3 bases: TGTGCCAGCAGCGAAAAGGGACAGGGGGCTTGGGACGGGGAGCTGTTTTTT.

This clonotype was seen repeatedly, ten times or more. The chain joins TRBV12-3 or TRBV12-4 to TRBJ2-7; D is undetermined. The V gene lost 1 base and the J gene lost 9 bases, with 7 bases spanning the gap. The CDR3 runs 11 residues. The CDR3 nucleotides are TGTGCCAGCAGTTTAGGAGCGAGGCAGTACTTC. It specifies CASSLGARQYF.

This clonotype has only a few counts. The chain links TRBV20-1 to TRBJ1-1, with 7 nucleotides matching TRBD1. CDR1 and CDR2 from the germline V gene are DFQATT and SNEGSKA (reference sequence). V was pared by 0 bases and J by 1 base, with 5 bases of the junction left unmatched. The CDR3 length is 15 residues. CDR3 nucleotides: TGCAGTGCTAGAGATTCCCGACAGGGGAACACTGAAGCTTTCTTT. Translating it yields CSARDSRQGNTEAFF.

This clonotype was observed a handful of times. The chain recombines TRBV2 with TRBJ2-6; possibly TRBD1 for D (6 bases). This CDR3 is 15 amino acids long. Per the germline V gene, CDR1 is SNHLY and CDR2 is FYNNEI. V was clipped by 6 bases and J by 0 bases, with 9 bases between them. CDR3 loop: CASRLRGSGANVLTF. CDR3 in DNA: TGTGCCAGCAGACTCAGGGGCTCTGGGGCCAACGTCCTGACTTTC.

This clonotype was recorded a few times. This sequence joins TRBV28 and TRBJ2-7; the match to TRBD2 covers 8 bases. Germline V gene sequence: CDR1 MDHEN, CDR2 SYDVKM. The V segment lost 4 bases and the J segment 2 bases; nucleotides outside the gene matches: 7. The CDR3 runs to 15 residues. CDR3 in amino acids: CASSSPGRGAYEQYF. In DNA, the CDR3 is TGTGCCAGCAGTTCCCCGGGGCGGGGGGCCTACGAGCAGTACTTC.

The chain uses TRBV5-5 and TRBJ2-1; D is unresolved. The ends were cut back, 0 bases at V and 2 bases at J, with 18 bases in the middle. Looked up from germline, CDR1 is SGHKS and CDR2 is YYEKEE (reference sequence). The CDR3 runs 18 residues. As DNA, the CDR3 is TGTGCCAGCAGCTTGGAATGGACCCCGACAACGCCCTACAATGAGCAGTTCTTC. Protein product: CASSLEWTPTTPYNEQFF.

This clonotype came up a few times. The chain is built from TRBV28 and TRBJ1-6; D gene uncertain. Germline assignment: CDR1 MDHEN and CDR2 SYDVKM. CDR3 length: 15 residues. V lost 5 bases and J lost 14, with 22 bases in between. CDR3 DNA sequence: TGTGCCAGCAGTCTACCCGGGCCCAGTTTTATGTCCCTCCACTTT. Encoded protein: CASSLPGPSFMSLHF.

The rearrangement joins TRBV6-2 or TRBV6-3 to TRBJ2-6; 7 nucleotides agree with TRBD1. With V trimmed by 6 bases and J by 2 bases, 4 bases remained unmatched. In germline, CDR1 is MNHEY, CDR2 SVGEGT. The CDR3 consists of 15 residues. CDR3 loop: CASRTTGAGANVLTF. In nucleotides, the CDR3 is TGTGCCAGCAGAACTACAGGGGCTGGGGCCAACGTCCTGACTTTC.

This clonotype showed up just a few times. The rearrangement links TRBV20-1 to TRBJ2-1, with 11 bases fitting TRBD2. The CDR3 is 14 residues long. V lost 0 bases, J lost 9 bases, and 4 bases stayed unmatched. CDR1 and CDR2 (germline): DFQATT, SNEGSKA (reference sequence). In DNA form, the CDR3 reads TGCAGTGCTAGAGAACTAGCGGGAGTGGGTGAGCAGTTCTTC. Amino acids: CSARELAGVGEQFF.

CDR3 in amino acids: CSAPTRQGASYNEQFF. The CDR3 DNA follows: TGCAGTGCTCCCACTCGACAGGGGGCATCCTACAATGAGCAGTTCTTC. V gene TRBV20-1 combines with J gene TRBJ2-1; TRBD1 matches at 10 bases. V lost 5 bases and J lost 1; bases outside the gene matches: 8. There are 16 residues in the CDR3. Germline lookup yields CDR1 DFQATT and CDR2 SNEGSKA (reference sequence).

The V and J genes are TRBV5-4 and TRBJ2-1; the match to TRBD2 covers 13 bases. Losses at the gene ends were 4 bases for V and 6 bases for J; bases not matched to a gene: 4. Germline CDR1 and CDR2: SGHNT and YYREEE (reference sequence). This CDR3 comprises 15 residues. The CDR3 DNA is TGTGCCAGCAGCGCGCGGACTAGCGGGAGCAATGAGCAGTTCTTC. It specifies CASSARTSGSNEQFF.

This chain connects TRBV5-1 to TRBJ2-5, with D possibly TRBD2 on 6 matching bases. Germline CDR1 SGHRS, CDR2 YFSETQ. Trimming shortened V by 0 bases and J by 1 base, and 19 bases separated the two germline ends. This CDR3 comprises 18 residues. CDR3 residues: CASSLDPGRPWGQETQYF. CDR3 bases: TGCGCCAGCAGCTTGGATCCAGGGAGGCCGTGGGGCCAAGAGACCCAGTACTTC.

This clonotype has a handful of counts. The V call is TRBV2, the J call TRBJ2-1; 13 bases are shared with TRBD2. The CDR3 consists of 14 residues. V lost 8 bases to trimming and J lost 8 bases; unmatched junction nucleotides: 6. Germline V gives CDR1 SNHLY, CDR2 FYNNEI. The CDR3 sequence: CASRTSGSRDEQFF. The CDR3 nucleotides read TGTGCCAGCCGGACTAGCGGGAGTAGGGATGAGCAGTTCTTC.

There are many counts of this clonotype. The chain's CDR3 is CASSFLGDTQYF. CDR3 DNA: TGTGCCAGCAGTTTTCTGGGAGATACGCAGTATTTT. The V and J genes are TRBV12-3 or TRBV12-4 and TRBJ2-3; no firm D call. Trimming removed 3 bases from V and 5 bases from J, with 6 bases in between. The CDR3 covers 12 residues.

At least ten counts were recorded for this clonotype. The rearrangement joins TRBV4-2 to TRBJ2-2, with D possibly being TRBD2 (6 bases). This CDR3 comprises 16 residues. Per germline, CDR1 LGHNA and CDR2 YNFKEQ. V was cut by 6 bases and J by 7 bases, with 21 bases left in between. The CDR3 nucleotides read TGTGCCAGCAGGAAACTCGATGGGGGGAGCCACGGGGAGCTGTTTTTT. Translated: CASRKLDGGSHGELFF.

This clonotype has a count of ten or more. An end of the junction does not agree with germline; a read error may underlie this. The CDR3 nucleotides read TGCGCCAGCAGCCCCCGGGGGGATACGCAGTATTTT. Protein sequence: CASSPRGDTQYF. The chain carries TRBV3-1 and TRBJ2-3, with D tentatively TRBD2 (6 bases). The CDR3 extends over 12 amino acids. From germline, CDR1 is LGHDT and CDR2 YNNKEL (reference sequence).

The chain has TRBV27 and TRBJ1-5, with TRBD1 matching 9 bases. Germline assignment: CDR1 MNHEY and CDR2 SMNVEV (reference sequence). CDR3 size: 19 residues. V shed 3 bases, J shed 6 bases, and the junction held 18 bases outside the gene matches. CDR3 amino acids: CASSLRVAGQGKVGQPQHF. CDR3 DNA sequence: TGTGCCAGCAGTTTGAGGGTCGCCGGACAGGGGAAGGTTGGTCAGCCCCAGCATTTT.